Sequencing of this TCR beta chain was carried out in a study of graft-versus-host responses after intestinal transplantation. Germline values: CDR1 SEHNR, CDR2 FQNEAQ (reference sequence). This CDR3 spans 16 amino acids. With 5 bases clipped from V and 2 bases from J, the junction kept 7 bases outside the gene matches. Sequencing was performed with immunoSEQ multiplex PCR; in TCRdb, only in-frame clones are kept and a portion is missing. The data contain 25,000 or so clones, over 90% of them singletons. This receptor was identified in a human patient who received an intestinal transplant, so some T cells may come from the graft donor. The sequences come from PBMCs, collected just under 40 days after intestinal transplant. This rearrangement joins TRBV7-9 to TRBJ2-2; the match to TRBD1 covers 8 bases. CDR3 in amino acids: CASSPGDRTNTGELFF. The CDR3 nucleotides read TGTGCCAGCAGCCCAGGGGACAGGACAAACACCGGGGAGCTGTTTTTT.